These 5 T cell receptor beta chains were sequenced from one sample in a study of blood T cell repertoires in COVID-19. The table came from immunoSEQ multiplex PCR; TCRdb's copy has only in-frame clones and leaves some out. The top ten hold roughly 30% of the sample, which has about 58,000 clones, 75% to 90% seen once. Sequencing input: peripheral blood. These receptors were taken from a man aged 60-69 years with COVID-19, enrolled during active disease.

The J gene is TRBJ2-5, the V gene TRBV24-1; D might be TRBD1 (6 bases). The germline V gene encodes CDR1 KGHDR and CDR2 SFDVKD. There are 14 residues in the CDR3. The V and J ends lost 4 bases and 0 bases respectively, with 8 bases between them. The CDR3 region has the DNA TGTGCCACCAGTGACCCAGGGGACCAAGAGACCCAGTACTTC. The encoded protein is CATSDPGDQETQYF.

The table lists this clone with a few counts. The chain links TRBV11-3 to TRBJ2-3, with 12 nucleotides matching TRBD2. V trimming: 1 base; J trimming: 8 bases; junction bases outside the gene matches: 13. The germline V gene encodes CDR1 SGHNT and CDR2 YENEEA. The CDR3 loop spans 18 amino acids. This CDR3 is CASSLVHGTSGPVGTQYF. CDR3 nucleotides: TGTGCCAGCAGCTTAGTACATGGGACTAGCGGGCCGGTTGGTACGCAGTATTTT.

This clone appeared a single time. J is TRBJ1-2 and V is TRBV30, with D possibly matching TRBD1 (5 bases). Germline V CDR1 and CDR2: GTSNPN, SVGIG (reference sequence). The V gene lost 0 bases and the J gene lost 0 bases, with 17 bases spanning the gap. CDR3 length: 17 residues. The CDR3 is CAWSVLFGTTANYGYTF. In DNA, the CDR3 is TGTGCCTGGAGTGTACTGTTCGGGACTACCGCTAACTATGGCTACACCTTC. Using reference TRBV30 and TRBJ1-2 for the parts outside the CDR3, the full variable domain is SQTIHQWPATLVQPVGSPLSLECTVEGTSNPNLYWYRQAAGRGLQLLFYSVGIGQISSEVPQNLSASRPQDRQFILSSKKLLLSDSGFYLCAWSVLFGTTANYGYTFGSGTRLTVV.

This sequence joins TRBV3-1 (or the pseudogene TRBV3-2) and TRBJ2-5; a possible D gene is TRBD2 (5 bases). Between the trimmed V and J ends, which lost 2 bases and 1 base, there was a span of 14 bases. This CDR3 spans 16 amino acids. Germline V lookup: CDR1 LGHDT, CDR2 YNNKEL (reference sequence). CDR3 protein: CASSQRTGISQETQYF. The CDR3 DNA reads as TGTGCCAGCAGCCAACGGACTGGGATATCCCAAGAGACCCAGTACTTC.

The genes are TRBV5-1 and TRBJ2-5; maybe TRBD1 (6 bases). Germline CDR1 reads SGHRS; CDR2 reads YFSETQ. The ends were cut back, 5 bases at V and 5 bases at J, with 13 bases in the middle. CDR3 length equals 13 residues. CDR3 region: CASRRDRLETQYF. The CDR3 coding sequence is TGCGCCAGCAGACGCGACAGGTTGGAGACCCAGTACTTC.